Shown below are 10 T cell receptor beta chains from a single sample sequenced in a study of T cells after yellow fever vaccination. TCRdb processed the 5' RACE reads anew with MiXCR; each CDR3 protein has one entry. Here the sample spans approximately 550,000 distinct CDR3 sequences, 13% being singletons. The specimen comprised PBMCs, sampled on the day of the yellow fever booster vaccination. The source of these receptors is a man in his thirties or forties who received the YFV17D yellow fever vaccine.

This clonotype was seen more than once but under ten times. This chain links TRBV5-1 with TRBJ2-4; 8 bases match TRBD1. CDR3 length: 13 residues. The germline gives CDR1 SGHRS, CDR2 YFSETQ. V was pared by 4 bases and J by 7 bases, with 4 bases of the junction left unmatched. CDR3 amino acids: CASSVTGENIQYF. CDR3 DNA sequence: TGCGCCAGCAGCGTGACAGGGGAGAACATTCAGTACTTC.

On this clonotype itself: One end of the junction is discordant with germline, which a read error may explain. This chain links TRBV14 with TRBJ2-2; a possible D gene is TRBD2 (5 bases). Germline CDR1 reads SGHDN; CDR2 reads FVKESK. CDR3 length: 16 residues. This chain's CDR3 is CASSQFVTGNSGELFF. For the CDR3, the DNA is TGTGCCAGCAGCCAATTTGTAACGGGGAACAGCGGGGAGCTGTTTTTT.

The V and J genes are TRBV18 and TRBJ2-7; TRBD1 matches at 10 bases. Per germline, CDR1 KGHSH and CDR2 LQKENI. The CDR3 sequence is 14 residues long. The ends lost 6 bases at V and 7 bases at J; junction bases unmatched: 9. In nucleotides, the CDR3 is TGTGCCAGCTCCCCCAAGACAGGGGGCGGTGAGCAGTACTTC. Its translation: CASSPKTGGGEQYF.

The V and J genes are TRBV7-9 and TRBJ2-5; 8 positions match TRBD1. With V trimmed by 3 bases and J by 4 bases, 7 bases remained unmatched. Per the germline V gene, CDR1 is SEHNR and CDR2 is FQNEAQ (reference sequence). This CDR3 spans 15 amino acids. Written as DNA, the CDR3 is TGTGCCAGCAGCTTTGACAGGGGCGCTTCAGAGACCCAGTACTTC. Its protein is CASSFDRGASETQYF.

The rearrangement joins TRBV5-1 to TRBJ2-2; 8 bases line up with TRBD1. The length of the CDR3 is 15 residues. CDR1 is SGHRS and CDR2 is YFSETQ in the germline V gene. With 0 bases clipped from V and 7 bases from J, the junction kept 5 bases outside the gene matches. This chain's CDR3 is CASSLGQGIVGELFF. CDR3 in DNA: TGCGCCAGCAGCTTGGGACAGGGGATAGTCGGGGAGCTGTTTTTT.

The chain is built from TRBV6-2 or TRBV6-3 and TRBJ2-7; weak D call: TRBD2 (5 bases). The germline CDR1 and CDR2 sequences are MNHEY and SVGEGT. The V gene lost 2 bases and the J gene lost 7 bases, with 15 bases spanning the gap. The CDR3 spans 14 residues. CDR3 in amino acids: CASSYPDTGIEQYF. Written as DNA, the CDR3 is TGTGCCAGCAGTTACCCCGACACGGGGATAGAGCAGTACTTC.

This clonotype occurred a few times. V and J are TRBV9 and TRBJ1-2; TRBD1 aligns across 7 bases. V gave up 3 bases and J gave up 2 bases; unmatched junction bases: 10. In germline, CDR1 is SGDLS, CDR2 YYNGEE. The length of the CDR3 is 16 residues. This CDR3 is CASSAQQGPENYGYTF. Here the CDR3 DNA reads TGTGCCAGCAGCGCCCAACAGGGGCCTGAAAACTATGGCTACACCTTC.

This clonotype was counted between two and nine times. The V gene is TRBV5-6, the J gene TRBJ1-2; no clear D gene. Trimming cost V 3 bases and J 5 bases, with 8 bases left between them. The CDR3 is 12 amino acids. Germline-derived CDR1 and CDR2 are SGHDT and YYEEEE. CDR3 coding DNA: TGTGCCAGCAGCTCCCGGTCATATGGCTACACCTTC. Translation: CASSSRSYGYTF.

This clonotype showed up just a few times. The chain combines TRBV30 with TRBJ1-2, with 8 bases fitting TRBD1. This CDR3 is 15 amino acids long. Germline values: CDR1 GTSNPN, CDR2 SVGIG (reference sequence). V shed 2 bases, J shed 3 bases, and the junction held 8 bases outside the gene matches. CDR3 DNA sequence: TGTGCCTGGAGTCCCCCCCCAGGGGGCGACTATGGCTACACCTTC. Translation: CAWSPPPGGDYGYTF.

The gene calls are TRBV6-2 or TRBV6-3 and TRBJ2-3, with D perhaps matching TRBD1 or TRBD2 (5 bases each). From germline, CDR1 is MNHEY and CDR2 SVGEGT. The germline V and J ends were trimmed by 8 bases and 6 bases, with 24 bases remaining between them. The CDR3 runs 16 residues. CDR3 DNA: TGTGCCAGCCCAAATTCCGGGACCCTACCCCCGGATACGCAGTATTTT. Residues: CASPNSGTLPPDTQYF.